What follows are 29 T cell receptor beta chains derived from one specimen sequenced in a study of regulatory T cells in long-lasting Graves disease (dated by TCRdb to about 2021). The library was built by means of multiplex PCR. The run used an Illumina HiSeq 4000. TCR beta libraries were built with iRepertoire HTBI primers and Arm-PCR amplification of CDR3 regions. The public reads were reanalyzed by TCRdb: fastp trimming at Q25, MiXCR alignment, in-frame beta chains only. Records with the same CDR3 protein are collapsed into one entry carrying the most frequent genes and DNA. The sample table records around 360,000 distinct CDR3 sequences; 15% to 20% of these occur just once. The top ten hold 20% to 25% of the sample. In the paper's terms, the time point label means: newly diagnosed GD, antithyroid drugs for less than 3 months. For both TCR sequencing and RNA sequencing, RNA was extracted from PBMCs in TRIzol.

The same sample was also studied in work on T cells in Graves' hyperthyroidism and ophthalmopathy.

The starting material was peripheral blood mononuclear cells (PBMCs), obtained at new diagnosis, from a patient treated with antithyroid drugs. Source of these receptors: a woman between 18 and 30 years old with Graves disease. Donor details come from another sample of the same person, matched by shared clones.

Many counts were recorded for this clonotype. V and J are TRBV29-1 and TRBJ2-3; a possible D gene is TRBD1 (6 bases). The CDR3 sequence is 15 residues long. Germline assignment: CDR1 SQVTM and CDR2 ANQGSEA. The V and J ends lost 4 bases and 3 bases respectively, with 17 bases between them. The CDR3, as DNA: TGCAGCGTTGTCGGTCCAGGGGATCAAACAGATACGCAGTATTTT. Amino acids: CSVVGPGDQTDTQYF.

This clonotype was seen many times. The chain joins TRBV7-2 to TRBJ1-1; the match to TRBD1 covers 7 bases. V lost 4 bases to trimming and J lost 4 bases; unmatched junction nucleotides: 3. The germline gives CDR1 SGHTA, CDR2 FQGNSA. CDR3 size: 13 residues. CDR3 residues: CASSSDRVTEAFF. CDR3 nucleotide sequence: TGTGCCAGCAGCTCCGACAGGGTCACTGAAGCTTTCTTT.

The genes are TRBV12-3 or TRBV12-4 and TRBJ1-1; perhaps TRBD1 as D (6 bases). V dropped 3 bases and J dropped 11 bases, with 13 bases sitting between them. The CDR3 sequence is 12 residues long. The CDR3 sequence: CASSLATGLAFF. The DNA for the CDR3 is TGTGCCAGCAGTTTGGCTACAGGGTTGGCTTTCTTT.

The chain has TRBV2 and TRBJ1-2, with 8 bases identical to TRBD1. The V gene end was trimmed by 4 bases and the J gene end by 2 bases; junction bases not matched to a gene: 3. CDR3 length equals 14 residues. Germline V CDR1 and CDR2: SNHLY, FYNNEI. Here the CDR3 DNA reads TGTGCCAGCAGTGTGACAGGGGAAAACTATGGCTACACCTTC. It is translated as CASSVTGENYGYTF.

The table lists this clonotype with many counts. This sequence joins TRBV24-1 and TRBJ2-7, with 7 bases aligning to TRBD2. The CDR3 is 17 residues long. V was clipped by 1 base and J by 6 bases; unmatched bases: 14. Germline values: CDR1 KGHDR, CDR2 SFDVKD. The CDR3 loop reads CATSDFSAAGEGGEQYF. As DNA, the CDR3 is TGTGCCACCAGTGATTTTAGCGCTGCGGGGGAGGGAGGCGAGCAGTACTTC.

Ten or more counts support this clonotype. In nucleotides, the CDR3 is TGTGCCAGCAGCCAAGAAGGACGCCTCAATGAGCAGTTCTTC. This translates into CASSQEGRLNEQFF. The chain carries TRBV3-1 and TRBJ2-1; D unresolved. The ends were cut back, 0 bases at V and 6 bases at J, with 9 bases in the middle. The CDR3 runs to 14 residues. Germline V CDR1 and CDR2: LGHDT, YNNKEL (reference sequence).

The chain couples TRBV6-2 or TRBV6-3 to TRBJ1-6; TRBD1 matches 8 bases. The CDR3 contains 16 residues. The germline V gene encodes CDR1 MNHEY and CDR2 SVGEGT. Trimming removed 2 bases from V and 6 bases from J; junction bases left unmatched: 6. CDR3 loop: CASSYGGQDINSPLHF. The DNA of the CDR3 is TGTGCCAGCAGTTACGGGGGACAGGACATTAATTCACCCCTCCACTTT.

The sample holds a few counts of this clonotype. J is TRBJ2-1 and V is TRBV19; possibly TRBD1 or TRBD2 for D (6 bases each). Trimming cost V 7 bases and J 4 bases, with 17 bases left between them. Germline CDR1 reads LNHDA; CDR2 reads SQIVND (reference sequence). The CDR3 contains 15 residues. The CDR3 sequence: CASKLLGGGYNEQFF. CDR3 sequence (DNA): TGTGCCAGTAAGCTTTTAGGGGGAGGTTACAATGAGCAGTTCTTC.

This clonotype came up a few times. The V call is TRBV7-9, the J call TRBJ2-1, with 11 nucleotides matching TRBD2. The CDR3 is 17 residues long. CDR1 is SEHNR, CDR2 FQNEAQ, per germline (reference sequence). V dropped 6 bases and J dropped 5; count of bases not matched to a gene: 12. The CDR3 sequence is CASRTGPGLAENNEQFF. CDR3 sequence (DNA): TGTGCCAGCAGAACTGGACCGGGACTAGCGGAAAACAATGAGCAGTTCTTC.

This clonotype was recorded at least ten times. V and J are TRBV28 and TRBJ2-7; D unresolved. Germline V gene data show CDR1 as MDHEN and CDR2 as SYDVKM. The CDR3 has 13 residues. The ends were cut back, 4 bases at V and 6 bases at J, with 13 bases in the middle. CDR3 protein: CASSWSRLGEQYF. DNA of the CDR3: TGTGCCAGCAGTTGGAGTAGGTTGGGCGAGCAGTACTTC.

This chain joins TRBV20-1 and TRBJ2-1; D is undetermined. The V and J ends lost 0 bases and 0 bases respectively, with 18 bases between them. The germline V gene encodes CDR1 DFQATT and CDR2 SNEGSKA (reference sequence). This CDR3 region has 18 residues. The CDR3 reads CSARDRRRGTSSYNEQFF. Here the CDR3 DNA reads TGCAGTGCTAGAGATCGTAGGAGAGGCACCAGCTCCTACAATGAGCAGTTCTTC.

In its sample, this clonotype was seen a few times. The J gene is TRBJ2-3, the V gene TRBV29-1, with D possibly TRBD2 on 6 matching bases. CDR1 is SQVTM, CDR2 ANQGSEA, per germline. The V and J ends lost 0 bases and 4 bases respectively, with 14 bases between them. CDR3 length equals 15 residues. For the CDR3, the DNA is TGCAGCGTTGAAGATCAAGTACGCGGGGCAGATACGCAGTATTTT. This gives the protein CSVEDQVRGADTQYF.

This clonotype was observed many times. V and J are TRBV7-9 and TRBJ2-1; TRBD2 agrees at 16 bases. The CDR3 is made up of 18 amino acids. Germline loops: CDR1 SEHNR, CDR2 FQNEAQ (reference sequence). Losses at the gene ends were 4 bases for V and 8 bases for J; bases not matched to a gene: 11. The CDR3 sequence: CASSSSPGTSGGAYEQFF. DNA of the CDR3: TGTGCCAGCAGCTCCAGTCCCGGGACTAGCGGGGGGGCCTATGAGCAGTTCTTC. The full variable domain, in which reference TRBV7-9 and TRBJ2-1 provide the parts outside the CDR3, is DTGVSQNPRHKITKRGQNVTFRCDPISEHNRLYWYRQTLGQGPEFLTYFQNEAQLEKSRLLSDRFSAERPKGSFSTLEIQRTEQGDSAMYLCASSSSPGTSGGAYEQFFGPGTRLTVL.

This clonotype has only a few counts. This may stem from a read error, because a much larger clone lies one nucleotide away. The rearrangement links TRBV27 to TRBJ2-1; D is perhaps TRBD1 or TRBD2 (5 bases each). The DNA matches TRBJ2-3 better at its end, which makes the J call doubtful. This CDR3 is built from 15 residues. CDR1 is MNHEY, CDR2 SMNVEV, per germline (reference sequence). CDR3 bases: TGTGCCAGCAGTTTAACCGGGAACCCCACAGGTACGCAGTATTTT. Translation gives CASSLTGNPTGTQYF.

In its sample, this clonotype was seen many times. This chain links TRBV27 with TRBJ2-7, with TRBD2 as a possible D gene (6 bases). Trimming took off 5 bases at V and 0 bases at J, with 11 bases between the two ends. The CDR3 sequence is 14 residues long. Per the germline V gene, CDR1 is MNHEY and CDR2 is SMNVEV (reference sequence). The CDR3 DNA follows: TGTGCCAGCAGTCGACTAGTCGACTCCTACGAGCAGTACTTC. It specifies CASSRLVDSYEQYF.

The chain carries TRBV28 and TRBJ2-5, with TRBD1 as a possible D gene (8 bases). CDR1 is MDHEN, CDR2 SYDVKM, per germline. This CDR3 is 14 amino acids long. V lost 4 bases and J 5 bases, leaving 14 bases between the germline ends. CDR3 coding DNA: TGTGCCAGCAGTTCCCTACAGGGGGGGGAGACCCAGTACTTC. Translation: CASSSLQGGETQYF.

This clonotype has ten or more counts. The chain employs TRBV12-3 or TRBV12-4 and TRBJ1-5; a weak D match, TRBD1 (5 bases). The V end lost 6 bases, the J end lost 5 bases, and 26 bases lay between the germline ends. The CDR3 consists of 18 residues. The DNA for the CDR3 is TGTGCCAGCAGACCCCCCCGCCGCACAGGTCGGGAGGATCAGCCCCAGCATTTT. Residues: CASRPPRRTGREDQPQHF.

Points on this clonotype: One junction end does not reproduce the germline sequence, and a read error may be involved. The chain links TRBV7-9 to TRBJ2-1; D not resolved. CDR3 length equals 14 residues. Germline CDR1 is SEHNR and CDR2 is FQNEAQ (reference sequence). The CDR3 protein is CAGSFTNSYNEQFF. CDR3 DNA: TGTGCCGGCAGCTTTACAAACTCCTACAATGAGCAGTTCTTC.

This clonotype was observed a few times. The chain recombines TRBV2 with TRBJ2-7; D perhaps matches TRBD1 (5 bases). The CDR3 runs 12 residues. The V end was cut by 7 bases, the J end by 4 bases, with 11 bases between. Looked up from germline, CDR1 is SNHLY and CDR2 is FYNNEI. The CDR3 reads CASNPGSYEQYF. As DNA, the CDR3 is TGTGCCAGCAACCCAGGGTCGTACGAGCAGTACTTC.

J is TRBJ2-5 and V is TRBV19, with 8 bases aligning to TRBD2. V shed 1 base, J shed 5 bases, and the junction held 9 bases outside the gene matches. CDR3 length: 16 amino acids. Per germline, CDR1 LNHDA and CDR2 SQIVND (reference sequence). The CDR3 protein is CASSIGPRGAEETQYF. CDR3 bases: TGTGCCAGTAGTATAGGCCCGCGGGGGGCCGAGGAGACCCAGTACTTC.

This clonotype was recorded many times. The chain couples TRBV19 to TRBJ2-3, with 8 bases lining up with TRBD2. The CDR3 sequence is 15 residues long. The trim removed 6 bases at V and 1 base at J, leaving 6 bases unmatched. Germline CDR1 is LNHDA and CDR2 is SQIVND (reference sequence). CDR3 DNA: TGTGCCAGTAGCACCGGGACTAGACGCACAGATACGCAGTATTTT. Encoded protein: CASSTGTRRTDTQYF.

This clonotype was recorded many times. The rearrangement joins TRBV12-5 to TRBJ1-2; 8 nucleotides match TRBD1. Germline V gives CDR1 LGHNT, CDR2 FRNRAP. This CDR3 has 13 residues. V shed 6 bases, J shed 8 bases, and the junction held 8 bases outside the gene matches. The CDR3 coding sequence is TGTGCTAGTGGCCCCCAGGGGGCCGGAGGCTACACCTTC. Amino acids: CASGPQGAGGYTF.

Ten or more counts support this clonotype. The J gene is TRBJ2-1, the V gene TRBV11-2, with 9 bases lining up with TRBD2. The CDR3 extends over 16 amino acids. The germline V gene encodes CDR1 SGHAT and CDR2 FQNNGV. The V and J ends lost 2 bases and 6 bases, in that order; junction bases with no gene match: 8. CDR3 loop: CASSLFGAGGPNEQFF. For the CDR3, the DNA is TGTGCCAGCAGCTTATTTGGGGCGGGGGGGCCCAATGAGCAGTTCTTC.

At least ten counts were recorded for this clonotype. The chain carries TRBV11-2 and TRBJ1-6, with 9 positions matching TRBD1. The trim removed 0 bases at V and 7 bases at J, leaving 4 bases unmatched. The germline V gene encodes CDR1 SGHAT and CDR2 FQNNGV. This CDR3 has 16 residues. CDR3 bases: TGTGCCAGCAGCTTAGAGACAGGGGGTCTAAATTCACCCCTCCACTTT. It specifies CASSLETGGLNSPLHF.

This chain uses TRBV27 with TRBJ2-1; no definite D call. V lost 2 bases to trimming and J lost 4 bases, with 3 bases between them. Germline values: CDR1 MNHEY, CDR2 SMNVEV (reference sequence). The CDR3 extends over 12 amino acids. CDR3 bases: TGTGCCAGCAGTTTACCTTACAATGAGCAGTTCTTC. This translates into CASSLPYNEQFF.

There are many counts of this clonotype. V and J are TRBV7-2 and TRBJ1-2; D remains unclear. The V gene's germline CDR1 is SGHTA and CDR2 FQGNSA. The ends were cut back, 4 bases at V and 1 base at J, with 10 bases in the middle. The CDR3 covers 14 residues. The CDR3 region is CASSSRRINYGYTF. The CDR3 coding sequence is TGTGCCAGCAGCTCCCGACGGATTAACTATGGCTACACCTTC.

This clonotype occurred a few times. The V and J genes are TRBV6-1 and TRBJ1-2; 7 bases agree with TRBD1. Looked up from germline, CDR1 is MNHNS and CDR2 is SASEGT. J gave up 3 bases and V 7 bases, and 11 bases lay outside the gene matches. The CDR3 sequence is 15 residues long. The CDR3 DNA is TGTGCCAGCATTAGAGGACAGGCCCCCCACTATGGCTACACCTTC. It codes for CASIRGQAPHYGYTF.

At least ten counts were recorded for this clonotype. CDR3 coding DNA: TGTGCCAGCAGTTACACTCCGGGACTAGCGGGAGACAATGAGCAGTTCTTC. Translation: CASSYTPGLAGDNEQFF. This sequence joins TRBV6-9 and TRBJ2-1; 14 bases are shared with TRBD2. The V gene's germline CDR1 is MNHGY and CDR2 SVAAGI. The CDR3 consists of 17 residues. The J segment lost 5 bases and the V segment lost 3 bases, leaving 6 bases of the junction unmatched.

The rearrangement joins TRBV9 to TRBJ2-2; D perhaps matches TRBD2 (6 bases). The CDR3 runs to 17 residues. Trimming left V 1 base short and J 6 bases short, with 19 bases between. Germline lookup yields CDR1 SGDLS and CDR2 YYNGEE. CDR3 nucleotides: TGTGCCAGCAGCGTAAGTCTCGGGGGAGAAAGGCCCGGGGAGCTGTTTTTT. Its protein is CASSVSLGGERPGELFF.